The T cell receptor beta chain described here comes from a study of immune evolution from preneoplasia to lung adenocarcinoma. Assay: immunoSEQ multiplex PCR; the TCRdb copy retains only in-frame clones and omits some. This table has around 4,400 clones, about 85% appearing once. Deletions cut 7 bases from V and 3 bases from J, with 13 bases between. The CDR3 runs to 14 residues. The germline CDR1 and CDR2 sequences are LNHDA and SQIVND (reference sequence). This sequence was found in a person between 50 and 60 years old with lung adenocarcinoma. The sequenced sample consisted of FFPE invasive lung adenocarcinoma tissue. The chain combines TRBV19 with TRBJ1-5; no clear D gene. This chain's CDR3 is CASTGKAINQPQHF. CDR3 in DNA: TGTGCCAGTACCGGAAAGGCGATCAATCAGCCCCAGCATTTT.